This T cell receptor beta chain is from a study of blood T cell repertoires in COVID-19. Ages ranged from about 18 to 100 years, with residence in some 25 US areas. V shed 4 bases, J shed 6 bases, and the junction held 11 bases outside the gene matches. CDR3 length: 16 residues. Germline values: CDR1 LGHNA, CDR2 YNFKEQ. The method was immunoSEQ multiplex PCR; TCRdb's version includes in-frame clones alone and lacks a portion of them. The top ten clones hold 3.5% to 5% of a sample with around 250,000 clones, approximately 90% of them seen once. The sample taken for sequencing was PBMCs or T cells enriched from blood (not recorded which). The source of this sequence is a woman aged 25 to 39 who had recovered from COVID-19. This chain links TRBV4-2 with TRBJ2-3; 9 bases agree with TRBD2. The CDR3, as DNA: TGTGCCAGCAGCCCCGATGGAAGCGGGAGGAGGGATACGCAGTATTTT. As protein: CASSPDGSGRRDTQYF.